The 3 T cell receptor beta chains in this list originate from one sample, sequenced in a study of blood T cell repertoires in COVID-19. Clones were sequenced by immunoSEQ multiplex PCR, and TCRdb holds only the in-frame ones, with some missing. The sample includes 150,000 to 200,000 clones, more than 85% of them seen just once. Sequenced input: PBMCs or T cells enriched from blood (not recorded which). Receptors were obtained from a woman aged 50 to 60 who had recovered from COVID-19.

The chain is built from TRBV5-8 and TRBJ1-6, with a possible D match to TRBD1 (6 bases). The germline V and J ends were trimmed by 0 bases and 5 bases, with 6 bases remaining between them. From germline, CDR1 is SGHTS and CDR2 YDEGEE. This CDR3 has 14 residues. CDR3 in amino acids: CASSLDRDNSPLHF. The DNA for the CDR3 is TGTGCCAGCAGCTTGGACAGGGATAATTCACCCCTCCACTTT.

The chain combines TRBV4-1 with TRBJ2-3, with 14 bases that match TRBD2. V was pared by 0 bases and J by 5 bases, with 7 bases of the junction left unmatched. The CDR3 is 18 residues long. Germline CDR1 reads MGHRA; CDR2 reads YSYEKL. As DNA, the CDR3 is TGCGCCAGCAGCCAAGAAACGGGACTAGCGGGAGTCGGAGATACGCAGTATTTT. Its protein is CASSQETGLAGVGDTQYF.

The DNA for the CDR3 is TGTGCCAGCAGTCCCCAGGGGCTCTCCTACGAGCAGTACTTC. Amino acids: CASSPQGLSYEQYF. The chain joins TRBV27 to TRBJ2-7; D is perhaps TRBD1 (6 bases). The V end lost 5 bases, the J end lost 0 bases, and 11 bases lay between the germline ends. This CDR3 is built from 14 residues. CDR1 is MNHEY, CDR2 SMNVEV, per germline (reference sequence).